This T cell receptor beta chain comes out of a study of cytomegalovirus exposure and HLA in healthy donors. For the study at large: Prior work identified about 120 million unique TCR beta sequences in 150 million to 200 million T cells.

A remark on this clone: One end of the junction does not line up with germline, which may come from a read error. This CDR3 is also generated by other DNA sequences in the sample.

Germline CDR1 reads MDHEN; CDR2 reads SYDVKM. This CDR3 spans 13 amino acids. This PCR relied on a set of 60 Vbeta primers and 13 Jbeta primers. Libraries were prepared by immunoSEQ multiplex PCR; TCRdb keeps only in-frame clonotypes and omits some of them. Of 100,000 to 150,000 clones listed, more than 9% were seen once; the top ten hold roughly 4.6%. V and J are TRBV28 and TRBJ2-3; 7 bases are shared with TRBD1. The sequencing input was PBMCs. This receptor was identified in a woman under 30 in good health and CMV-seropositive. The CDR3: CASSLQGPDTQYF. CDR3 nucleotide sequence: TGCGCCAGCAGTTTACAGGGGCCAGATACGCAGTATTTT. The full variable domain, its missing parts supplied by reference TRBV28 and TRBJ2-3, is DVKVTQSSRYLVKRTGEKVFLECVQDMDHENMFWYRQDPGLGLRLIYFSYDVKMKEKGDIPEGYSVSREKKERFSLILESASTNQTSMYLCASSLQGPDTQYFGPGTRLTVL.